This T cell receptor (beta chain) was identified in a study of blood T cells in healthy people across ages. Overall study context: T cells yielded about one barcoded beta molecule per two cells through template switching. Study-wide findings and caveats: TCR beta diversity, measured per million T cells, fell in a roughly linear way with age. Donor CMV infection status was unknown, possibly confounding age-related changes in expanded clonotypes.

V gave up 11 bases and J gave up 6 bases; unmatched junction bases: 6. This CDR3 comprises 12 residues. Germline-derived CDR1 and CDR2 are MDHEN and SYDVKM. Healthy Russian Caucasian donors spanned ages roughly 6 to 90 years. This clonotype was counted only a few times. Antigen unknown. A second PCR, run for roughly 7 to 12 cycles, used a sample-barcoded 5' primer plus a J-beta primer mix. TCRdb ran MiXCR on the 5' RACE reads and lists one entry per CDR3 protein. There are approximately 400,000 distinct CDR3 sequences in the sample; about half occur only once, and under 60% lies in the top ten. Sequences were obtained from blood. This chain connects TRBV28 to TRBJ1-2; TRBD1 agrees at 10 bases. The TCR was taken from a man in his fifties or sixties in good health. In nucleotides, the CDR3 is TGTGCCGGGGGACAGGGGTACGATGGCTACACCTTC. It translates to CAGGQGYDGYTF.